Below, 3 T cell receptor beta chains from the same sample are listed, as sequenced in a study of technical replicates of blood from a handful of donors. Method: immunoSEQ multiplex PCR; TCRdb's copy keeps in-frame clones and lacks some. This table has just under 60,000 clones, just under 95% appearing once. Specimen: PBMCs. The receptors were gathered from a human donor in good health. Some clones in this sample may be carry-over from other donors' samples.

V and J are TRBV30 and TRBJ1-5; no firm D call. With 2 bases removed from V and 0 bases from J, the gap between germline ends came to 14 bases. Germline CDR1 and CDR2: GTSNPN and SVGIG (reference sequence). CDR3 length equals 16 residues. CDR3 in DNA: TGTGCCTGGAGTCGGTCCGGAGGCGGTAGCAATCAGCCCCAGCATTTT. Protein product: CAWSRSGGGSNQPQHF.

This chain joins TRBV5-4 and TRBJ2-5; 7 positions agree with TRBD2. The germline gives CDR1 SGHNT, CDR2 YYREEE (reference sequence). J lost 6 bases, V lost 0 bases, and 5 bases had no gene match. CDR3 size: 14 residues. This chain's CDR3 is CASSLGLAAQTQYF. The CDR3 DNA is TGTGCCAGCAGCTTGGGACTAGCAGCGCAGACCCAGTACTTC.

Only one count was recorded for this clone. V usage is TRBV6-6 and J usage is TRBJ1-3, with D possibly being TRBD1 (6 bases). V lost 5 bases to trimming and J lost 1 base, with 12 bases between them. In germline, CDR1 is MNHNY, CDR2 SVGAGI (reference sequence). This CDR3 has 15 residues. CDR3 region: CASSLTGTSGNTIYF. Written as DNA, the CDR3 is TGTGCCAGCAGTCTAACAGGGACGTCTGGAAACACCATATATTTT.